This T cell receptor beta chain comes out of a study of identical twins. TCRdb ran MiXCR on the 5' RACE reads and lists one entry per CDR3 protein. The sample shows approximately 890,000 distinct CDR3 sequences, around an eighth of them seen only once. Study outcomes and limitations: Rather than following the same donors, the conclusions depended on cross-sectional statistical analysis.

Points on this clonotype: The antigen is not known.

V dropped 3 bases and J dropped 3 bases, with 12 bases sitting between them. The germline V gene has CDR1 DFQATT and CDR2 SNEGSKA (reference sequence). The CDR3 has 13 amino acids. The data also belong to a second study, concerning yellow fever vaccine responses in identical twins.

This chain connects TRBV20-1 to TRBJ2-7, with a weak D call TRBD2 (5 bases). The sequenced sample consisted of PBMCs. This clonotype was sampled from a woman between 18 and 29 years old in good health. The CDR3 loop is CSARVSGSYEQYV. DNA of the CDR3: TGCAGTGCTAGGGTCTCTGGGAGCTACGAGCAGTACGTC.